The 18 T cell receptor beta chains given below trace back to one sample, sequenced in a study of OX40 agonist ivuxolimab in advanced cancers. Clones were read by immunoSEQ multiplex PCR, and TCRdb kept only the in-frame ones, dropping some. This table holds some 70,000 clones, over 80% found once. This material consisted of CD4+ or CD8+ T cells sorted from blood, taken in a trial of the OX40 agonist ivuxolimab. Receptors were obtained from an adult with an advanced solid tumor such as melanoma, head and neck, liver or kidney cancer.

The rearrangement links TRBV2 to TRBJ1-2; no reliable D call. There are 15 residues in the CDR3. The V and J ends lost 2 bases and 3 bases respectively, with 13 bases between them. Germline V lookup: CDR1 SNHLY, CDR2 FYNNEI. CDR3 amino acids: CASSERRGWDYGYTF. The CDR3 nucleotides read TGTGCCAGCAGTGAACGAAGAGGATGGGACTATGGCTACACCTTC.

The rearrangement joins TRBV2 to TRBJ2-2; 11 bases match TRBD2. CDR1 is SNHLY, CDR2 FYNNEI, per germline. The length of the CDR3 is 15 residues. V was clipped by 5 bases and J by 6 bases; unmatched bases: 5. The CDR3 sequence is CASSPPGLAAGELFF. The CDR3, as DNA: TGTGCCAGCAGTCCGCCGGGACTAGCGGCCGGGGAGCTGTTTTTT.

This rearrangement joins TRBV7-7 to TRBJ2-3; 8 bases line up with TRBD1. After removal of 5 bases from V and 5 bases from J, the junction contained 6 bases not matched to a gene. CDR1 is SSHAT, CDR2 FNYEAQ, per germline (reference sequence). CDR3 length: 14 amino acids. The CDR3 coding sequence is TGTGCCAGCAGCCCGGGACAGGCCGGAGATACGCAGTATTTT. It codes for CASSPGQAGDTQYF.

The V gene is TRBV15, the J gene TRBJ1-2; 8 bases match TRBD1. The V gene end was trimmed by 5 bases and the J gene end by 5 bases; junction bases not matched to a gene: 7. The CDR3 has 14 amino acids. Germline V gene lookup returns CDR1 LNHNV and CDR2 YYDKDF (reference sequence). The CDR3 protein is CATSGQGQKYGYTF. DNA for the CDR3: TGTGCCACCAGCGGACAGGGTCAGAAGTATGGCTACACCTTC.

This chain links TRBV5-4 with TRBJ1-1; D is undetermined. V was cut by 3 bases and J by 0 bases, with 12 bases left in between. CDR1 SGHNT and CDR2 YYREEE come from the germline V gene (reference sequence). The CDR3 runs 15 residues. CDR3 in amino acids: CASSSDPRMNTEAFF. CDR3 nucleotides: TGTGCCAGCAGCTCAGATCCGAGGATGAACACTGAAGCTTTCTTT. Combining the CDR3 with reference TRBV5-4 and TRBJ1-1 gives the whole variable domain ETGVTQSPTHLIKTRGQQVTLRCSSQSGHNTVSWYQQALGQGPQFIFQYYREEENGRGNFPPRFSGLQFPNYSSELNVNALELDDSALYLCASSSDPRMNTEAFFGQGTRLTVV.

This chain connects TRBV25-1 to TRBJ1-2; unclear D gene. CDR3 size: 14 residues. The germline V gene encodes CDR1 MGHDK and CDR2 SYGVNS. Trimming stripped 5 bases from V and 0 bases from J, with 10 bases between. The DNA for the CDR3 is TGTGCCAGCAGTATTCAGCCCGCTAACTATGGCTACACCTTC. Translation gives CASSIQPANYGYTF.

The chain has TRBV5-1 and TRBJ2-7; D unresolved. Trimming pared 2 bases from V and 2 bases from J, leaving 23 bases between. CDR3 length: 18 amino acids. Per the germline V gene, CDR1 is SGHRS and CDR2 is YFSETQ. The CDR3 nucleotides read TGCGCCAGCAGCTTCTACACCTTGGAAGTTCCTACCCCCTACGAGCAGTACTTC. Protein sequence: CASSFYTLEVPTPYEQYF. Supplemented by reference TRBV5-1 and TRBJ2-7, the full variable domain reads KAGVTQTPRYLIKTRGQQVTLSCSPISGHRSVSWYQQTPGQGLQFLFEYFSETQRNKGNFPGRFSGRQFSNSRSEMNVSTLELGDSALYLCASSFYTLEVPTPYEQYFGPGTRLTVT.

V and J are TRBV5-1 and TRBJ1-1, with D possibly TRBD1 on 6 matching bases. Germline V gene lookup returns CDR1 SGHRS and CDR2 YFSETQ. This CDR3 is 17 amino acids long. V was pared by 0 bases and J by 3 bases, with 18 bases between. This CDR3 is CASSLVDRGPPYTEAFF. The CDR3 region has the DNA TGCGCCAGCAGCTTGGTTGATCGGGGGCCCCCCTACACTGAAGCTTTCTTT.

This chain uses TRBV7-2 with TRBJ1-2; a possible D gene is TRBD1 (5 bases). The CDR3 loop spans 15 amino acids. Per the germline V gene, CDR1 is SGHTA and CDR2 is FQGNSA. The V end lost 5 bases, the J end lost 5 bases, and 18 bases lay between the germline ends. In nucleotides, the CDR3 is TGTGCCAGCAGCCAAGATGCGGGGGTCGGATATGGCTACACCTTC. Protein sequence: CASSQDAGVGYGYTF.

The CDR3 coding sequence is TGTGCCTGGAGTCCCGGGACTAGAAATGAGCAGTTCTTC. Translating gives CAWSPGTRNEQFF. The V call is TRBV30, the J call TRBJ2-1, with 8 bases fitting TRBD2. The germline V gene encodes CDR1 GTSNPN and CDR2 SVGIG (reference sequence). The CDR3 contains 13 residues. V gave up 2 bases and J gave up 7 bases; unmatched junction bases: 4. Filled out from reference TRBV30 and TRBJ2-1, the complete variable domain reads SQTIHQWPATLVQPVGSPLSLECTVEGTSNPNLYWYRQAAGRGLQLLFYSVGIGQISSEVPQNLSASRPQDRQFILSSKKLLLSDSGFYLCAWSPGTRNEQFFGPGTRLTVL.

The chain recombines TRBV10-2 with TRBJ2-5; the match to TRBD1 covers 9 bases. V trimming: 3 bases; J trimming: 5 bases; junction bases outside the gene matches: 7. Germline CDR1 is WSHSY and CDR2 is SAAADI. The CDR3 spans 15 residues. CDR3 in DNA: TGCGCCAGCAGTGACGGGACAGGGCGGCGGGAGACCCAGTACTTC. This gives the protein CASSDGTGRRETQYF.

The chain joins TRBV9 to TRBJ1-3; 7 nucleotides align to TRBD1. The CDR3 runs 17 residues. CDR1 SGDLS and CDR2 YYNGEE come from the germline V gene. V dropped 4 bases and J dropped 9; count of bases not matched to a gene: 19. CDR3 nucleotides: TGTGCCAGCAGCCTCACGTCGGTGGGGACAGTCGTTGGCACCATATATTTT. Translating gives CASSLTSVGTVVGTIYF.

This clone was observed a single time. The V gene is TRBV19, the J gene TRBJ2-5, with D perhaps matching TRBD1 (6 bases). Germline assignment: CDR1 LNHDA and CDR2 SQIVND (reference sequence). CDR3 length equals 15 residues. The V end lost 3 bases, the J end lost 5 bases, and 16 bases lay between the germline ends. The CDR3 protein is CASSIRGTRRETQYF. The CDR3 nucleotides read TGTGCCAGTAGTATCAGGGGCACCCGGCGGGAGACCCAGTACTTC.

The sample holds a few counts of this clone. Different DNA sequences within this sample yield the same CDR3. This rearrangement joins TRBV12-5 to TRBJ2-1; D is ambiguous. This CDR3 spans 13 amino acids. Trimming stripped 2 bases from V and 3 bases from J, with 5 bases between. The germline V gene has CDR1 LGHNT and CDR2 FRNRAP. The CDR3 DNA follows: TGTGCTAGTGGTTTGAACAGCTACAATGAGCAGTTCTTC. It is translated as CASGLNSYNEQFF.

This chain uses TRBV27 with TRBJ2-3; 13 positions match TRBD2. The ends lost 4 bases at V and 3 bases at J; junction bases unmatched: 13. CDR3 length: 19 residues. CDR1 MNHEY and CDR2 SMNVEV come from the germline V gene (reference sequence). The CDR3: CASSSPLQLAGGWTDTQYF. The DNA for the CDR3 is TGTGCCAGCAGTTCGCCACTTCAACTAGCGGGAGGGTGGACAGATACGCAGTATTTT.

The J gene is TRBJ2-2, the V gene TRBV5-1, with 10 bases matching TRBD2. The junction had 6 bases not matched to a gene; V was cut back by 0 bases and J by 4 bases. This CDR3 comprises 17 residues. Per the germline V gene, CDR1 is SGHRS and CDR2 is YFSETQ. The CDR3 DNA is TGCGCCAGCAGCTTGGGGCTAGCGGGAGTTGTCACCGGGGAGCTGTTTTTT. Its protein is CASSLGLAGVVTGELFF.

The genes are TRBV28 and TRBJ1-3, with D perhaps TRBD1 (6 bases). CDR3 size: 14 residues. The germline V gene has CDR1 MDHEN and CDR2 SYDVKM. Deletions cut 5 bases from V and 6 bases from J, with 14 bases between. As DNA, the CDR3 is TGTGCCAGCAGTAGTTCGGGGGGCCAAAACACCATATATTTT. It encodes CASSSSGGQNTIYF.

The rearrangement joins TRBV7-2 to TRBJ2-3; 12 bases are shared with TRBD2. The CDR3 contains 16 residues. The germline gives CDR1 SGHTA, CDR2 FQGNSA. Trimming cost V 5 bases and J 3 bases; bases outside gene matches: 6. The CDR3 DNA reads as TGTGCCAGCAGCCTAAGACTAGCGGGAGTAACAGATACGCAGTATTTT. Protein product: CASSLRLAGVTDTQYF.